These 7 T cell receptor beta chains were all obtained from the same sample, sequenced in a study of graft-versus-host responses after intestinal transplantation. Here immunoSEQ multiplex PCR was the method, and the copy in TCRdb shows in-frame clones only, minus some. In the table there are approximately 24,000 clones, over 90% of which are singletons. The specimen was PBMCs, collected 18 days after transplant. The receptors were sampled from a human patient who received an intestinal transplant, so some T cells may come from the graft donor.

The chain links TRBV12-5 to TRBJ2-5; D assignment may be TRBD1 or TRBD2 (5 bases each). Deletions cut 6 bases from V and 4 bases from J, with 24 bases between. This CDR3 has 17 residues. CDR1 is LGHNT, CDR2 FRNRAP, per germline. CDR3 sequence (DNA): TGTGCTAGTGGGGGGAGAAACAGGTCTACGCCGGGAGAGACCCAGTACTTC. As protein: CASGGRNRSTPGETQYF.

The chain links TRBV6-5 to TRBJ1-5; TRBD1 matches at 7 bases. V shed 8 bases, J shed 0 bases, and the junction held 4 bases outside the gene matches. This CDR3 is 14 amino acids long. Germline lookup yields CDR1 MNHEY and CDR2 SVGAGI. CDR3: CASLRDSSNQPQHF. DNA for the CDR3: TGTGCCAGCCTCCGGGACAGTAGCAATCAGCCCCAGCATTTT.

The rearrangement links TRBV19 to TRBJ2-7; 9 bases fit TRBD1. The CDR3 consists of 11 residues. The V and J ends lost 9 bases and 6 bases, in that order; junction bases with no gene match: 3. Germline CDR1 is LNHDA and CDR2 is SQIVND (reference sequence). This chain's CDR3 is CASETGGEQYF. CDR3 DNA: TGTGCCAGCGAGACAGGGGGCGAGCAGTACTTC.

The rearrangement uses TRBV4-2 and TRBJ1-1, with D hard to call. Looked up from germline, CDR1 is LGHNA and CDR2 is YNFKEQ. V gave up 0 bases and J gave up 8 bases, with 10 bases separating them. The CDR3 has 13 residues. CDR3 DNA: TGTGCCAGCAGCCAAGATCGGCGGGGAGAAGCTTTCTTT. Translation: CASSQDRRGEAFF.

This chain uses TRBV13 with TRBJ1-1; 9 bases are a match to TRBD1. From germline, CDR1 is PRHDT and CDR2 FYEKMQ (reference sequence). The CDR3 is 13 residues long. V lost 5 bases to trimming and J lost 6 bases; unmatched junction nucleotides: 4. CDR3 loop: CASSNGQGSEAFF. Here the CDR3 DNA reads TGTGCCAGCAGCAACGGACAGGGGTCTGAAGCTTTCTTT. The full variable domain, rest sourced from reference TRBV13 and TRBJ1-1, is AAGVIQSPRHLIKEKRETATLKCYPIPRHDTVYWYQQGPGQDPQFLISFYEKMQSDKGSIPDRFSAQQFSDYHSELNMSSLELGDSALYFCASSNGQGSEAFFGQGTRLTVV.

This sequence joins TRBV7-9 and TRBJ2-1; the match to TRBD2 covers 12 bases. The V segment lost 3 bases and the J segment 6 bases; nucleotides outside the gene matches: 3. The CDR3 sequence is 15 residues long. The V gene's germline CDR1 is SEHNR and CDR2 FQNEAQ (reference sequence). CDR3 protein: CASSFPSGGANEQFF. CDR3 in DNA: TGTGCCAGCAGCTTTCCTAGCGGGGGGGCCAATGAGCAGTTCTTC. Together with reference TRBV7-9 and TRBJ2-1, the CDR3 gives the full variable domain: DTGVSQNPRHKITKRGQNVTFRCDPISEHNRLYWYRQTLGQGPEFLTYFQNEAQLEKSRLLSDRFSAERPKGSFSTLEIQRTEQGDSAMYLCASSFPSGGANEQFFGPGTRLTVL.

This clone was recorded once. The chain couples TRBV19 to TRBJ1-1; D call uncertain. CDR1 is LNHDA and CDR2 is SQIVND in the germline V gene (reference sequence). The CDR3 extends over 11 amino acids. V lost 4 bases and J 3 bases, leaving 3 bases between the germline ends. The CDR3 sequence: CASSKDTEAFF. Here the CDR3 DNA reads TGTGCCAGTAGTAAGGACACTGAAGCTTTCTTT. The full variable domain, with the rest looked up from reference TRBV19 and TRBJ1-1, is DGGITQSPKYLFRKEGQNVTLSCEQNLNHDAMYWYRQDPGQGLRLIYYSQIVNDFQKGDIAEGYSVSREKKESFPLTVTSAQKNPTAFYLCASSKDTEAFFGQGTRLTVV.